Below are 26 T cell receptor beta chains sequenced from a single sample in a study of blood T cell repertoires in COVID-19. Repertoires were generated with immunoSEQ multiplex PCR, while TCRdb's copy carries only in-frame clones and drops some. The data show about 210,000 clones, 85% seen once. The sequencing sample was made of PBMCs or T cells enriched from blood (not recorded which). These receptors all come from a man in his forties or fifties who had recovered from COVID-19.

V gene TRBV18 combines with J gene TRBJ2-1; D ambiguous. Germline V gene data show CDR1 as KGHSH and CDR2 as LQKENI. The CDR3 covers 12 residues. V was clipped by 5 bases and J by 4 bases, with 6 bases between them. The CDR3 DNA follows: TGTGCCAGCTCAACCCGGTACAATGAGCAGTTCTTC. Its protein is CASSTRYNEQFF. The whole variable domain, filled in from reference TRBV18 and TRBJ2-1, reads NAGVMQNPRHLVRRRGQEARLRCSPMKGHSHVYWYRQLPEEGLKFMVYLQKENIIDESGMPKERFSAEFPKEGPSILRIQQVVRGDSAAYFCASSTRYNEQFFGPGTRLTVL.

The V gene is TRBV6-5, the J gene TRBJ2-7; 11 bases match TRBD2. V trimming: 4 bases; J trimming: 0 bases; junction bases outside the gene matches: 2. In germline, CDR1 is MNHEY, CDR2 SVGAGI. The CDR3 runs 15 residues. Here the CDR3 DNA reads TGTGCCAGCAGTTCCGGGACTAGCGGCTCCTACGAGCAGTACTTC. Translating it yields CASSSGTSGSYEQYF.

The rearrangement joins TRBV19 to TRBJ2-1, with TRBD1 matching over 11 bases. Per germline, CDR1 LNHDA and CDR2 SQIVND (reference sequence). The CDR3 consists of 19 residues. After removal of 2 bases from V and 6 bases from J, the junction contained 15 bases not matched to a gene. Here the CDR3 DNA reads TGTGCCAGTAGTATAACCGGGACAGGGGGTTCGTGGACAGGCAATGAGCAGTTCTTC. As protein: CASSITGTGGSWTGNEQFF. The full variable domain, with the rest looked up from reference TRBV19 and TRBJ2-1, is DGGITQSPKYLFRKEGQNVTLSCEQNLNHDAMYWYRQDPGQGLRLIYYSQIVNDFQKGDIAEGYSVSREKKESFPLTVTSAQKNPTAFYLCASSITGTGGSWTGNEQFFGPGTRLTVL.

The rearrangement joins TRBV28 to TRBJ1-6, with a weak D call TRBD1 (6 bases). Germline CDR1 and CDR2: MDHEN and SYDVKM. Between the trimmed V and J ends, which lost 7 bases and 7 bases, there was a span of 14 bases. This CDR3 spans 14 amino acids. The CDR3 loop reads CASIPGVGNSPLHF. Written as DNA, the CDR3 is TGTGCCAGCATACCAGGGGTCGGGAATTCACCCCTCCACTTT.

The rearrangement uses TRBV7-2 and TRBJ1-6; D is undetermined. The length of the CDR3 is 15 residues. The V end was cut by 0 bases, the J end by 7 bases, with 10 bases between. CDR1 is SGHTA and CDR2 is FQGNSA in the germline V gene. The chain's CDR3 is CASSLAGQNNSPLHF. The CDR3 region has the DNA TGTGCCAGCAGCTTAGCTGGGCAGAACAATTCACCCCTCCACTTT. The variable domain in full, with the rest retrieved from reference TRBV7-2 and TRBJ1-6, is GAGVSQSPSNKVTEKGKDVELRCDPISGHTALYWYRQSLGQGLEFLIYFQGNSAPDKSGLPSDRFSAERTGGSVSTLTIQRTQQEDSAVYLCASSLAGQNNSPLHFGNGTRLTVT.

V usage is TRBV7-2 and J usage is TRBJ1-5; 7 nucleotides match TRBD1. V shed 5 bases, J shed 9 bases, and the junction held 7 bases outside the gene matches. CDR3 length equals 13 residues. The germline gives CDR1 SGHTA, CDR2 FQGNSA. CDR3 coding DNA: TGTGCCAGCAGCGTACAGGGGCTTGGGCCCCAGCATTTT. This sequence encodes CASSVQGLGPQHF.

This clone came up once. The gene calls are TRBV11-2 and TRBJ2-7; 9 bases are a match to TRBD1. The germline gives CDR1 SGHAT, CDR2 FQNNGV. The CDR3 runs to 15 residues. The trim removed 5 bases at V and 2 bases at J, leaving 7 bases unmatched. Here the CDR3 reads CASSVRDRVTYEQYF. The CDR3 coding sequence is TGTGCCAGCAGCGTCCGGGACAGGGTTACCTACGAGCAGTACTTC.

The chain links TRBV4-3 to TRBJ2-1; 9 bases are shared with TRBD2. The germline CDR1 and CDR2 sequences are LGHNA and YSLEER. The V and J ends lost 3 bases and 5 bases, in that order; junction bases with no gene match: 5. CDR3 size: 15 residues. CDR3 sequence: CASSHSSGKHNEQFF. As DNA, the CDR3 is TGCGCCAGCAGCCATTCTAGCGGGAAACACAATGAGCAGTTCTTC.

The V and J genes are TRBV19 and TRBJ2-7, with TRBD1 matching over 7 bases. The V and J ends lost 3 bases and 2 bases, in that order; junction bases with no gene match: 7. The germline V gene encodes CDR1 LNHDA and CDR2 SQIVND (reference sequence). The CDR3 sequence is 15 residues long. The CDR3 region is CASSIKGQTTYEQYF. DNA of the CDR3: TGTGCCAGTAGTATTAAGGGACAGACGACCTACGAGCAGTACTTC.

The genes are TRBV6-2 or TRBV6-3 and TRBJ1-3, with TRBD1 as a possible D gene (5 bases). Germline V gives CDR1 MNHEY, CDR2 SVGEGT. The CDR3 is 17 amino acids. Trimming took off 6 bases at V and 3 bases at J, with 21 bases between the two ends. In DNA form, the CDR3 reads TGTGCCAGCAGCCCCACCGGACACACTTTAATTGGAAACACCATATATTTT. Protein sequence: CASSPTGHTLIGNTIYF.

The gene calls are TRBV7-2 and TRBJ1-4, with D perhaps TRBD1 (6 bases). The CDR3 extends over 14 amino acids. CDR1 is SGHTA, CDR2 FQGNSA, per germline. V was shortened by 5 bases and J by 12 bases, with 19 bases between the two germline ends. As DNA, the CDR3 is TGTGCCAGCAGCGACCGGGACAAAGGGCTTGAACTGTTTTTT. Its protein is CASSDRDKGLELFF.

The genes are TRBV4-3 and TRBJ2-1; 9 nucleotides align to TRBD2. Germline V gene sequence: CDR1 LGHNA, CDR2 YSLEER. Germline trimming cut 0 bases from V and 4 bases from J; bases unmatched to any gene: 7. The CDR3 sequence is 17 residues long. The CDR3 reads CASSQDQASGTYNEQFF. The CDR3 nucleotides read TGCGCCAGCAGCCAAGATCAAGCTAGCGGGACGTACAATGAGCAGTTCTTC.

The genes are TRBV13 and TRBJ2-7; tentatively, D is TRBD1 (6 bases). Trimming took 4 bases from V and 3 from J, leaving 13 bases between them. CDR3 length equals 14 residues. Looked up from germline, CDR1 is PRHDT and CDR2 is FYEKMQ (reference sequence). CDR3 bases: TGTGCCAGCAGCTACCGGGACATTGGCTACGAGCAGTACTTC. It yields the protein CASSYRDIGYEQYF.

The rearrangement joins TRBV28 to TRBJ1-4, with TRBD1 matching over 10 bases. J gave up 5 bases and V 11 bases, and 5 bases lay outside the gene matches. The CDR3 consists of 13 residues. Per germline, CDR1 MDHEN and CDR2 SYDVKM. CDR3 nucleotide sequence: TGTGCCGCCGGGACAGGGGCAAATGAAAAACTGTTTTTT. This encodes CAAGTGANEKLFF. The full variable domain, its missing parts supplied by reference TRBV28 and TRBJ1-4, is DVKVTQSSRYLVKRTGEKVFLECVQDMDHENMFWYRQDPGLGLRLIYFSYDVKMKEKGDIPEGYSVSREKKERFSLILESASTNQTSMYLCAAGTGANEKLFFGSGTQLSVL.

This clone was detected a few times. Here the CDR3 DNA reads TGCGCCAGCAGCTTGTTGGGGCACTTGAACACTGAAGCTTTCTTT. Protein: CASSLLGHLNTEAFF. The J gene is TRBJ1-1, the V gene TRBV5-1; weak D call: TRBD1 (5 bases). Trimming left V 1 base short and J 0 bases short, with 10 bases between. This CDR3 spans 15 amino acids. From germline, CDR1 is SGHRS and CDR2 YFSETQ.

J is TRBJ2-1 and V is TRBV19; TRBD2 might be the D (5 bases). From germline, CDR1 is LNHDA and CDR2 SQIVND (reference sequence). The CDR3 has 13 amino acids. Trimming shortened V by 8 bases and J by 3 bases, and 11 bases separated the two germline ends. The CDR3 nucleotides read TGTGCCAGTTCGGAGGTTTACTACAATGAGCAGTTCTTC. This sequence encodes CASSEVYYNEQFF.

The chain recombines TRBV4-1 with TRBJ2-7; D unclear. CDR3 length equals 12 residues. Germline values: CDR1 MGHRA, CDR2 YSYEKL. The V end was cut by 1 base, the J end by 4 bases, with 5 bases between. CDR3 in amino acids: CASSQGLYEQYF. DNA of the CDR3: TGCGCCAGCAGCCAAGGACTTTACGAGCAGTACTTC.

The V call is TRBV4-1, the J call TRBJ2-1; D is possibly TRBD2 (5 bases). CDR1 MGHRA and CDR2 YSYEKL come from the germline V gene. The CDR3 is made up of 16 amino acids. V lost 0 bases to trimming and J lost 10 bases, with 19 bases between them. The CDR3 region has the DNA TGCGCCAGCAGCCAAGATTACGGTTTGGGGAGCAGAGAGCAGTTCTTC. It is translated as CASSQDYGLGSREQFF.

The chain has TRBV11-2 and TRBJ1-1, with D maybe TRBD1 (6 bases). V gave up 5 bases and J gave up 1 base, with 11 bases separating them. CDR3 length: 14 residues. Germline values: CDR1 SGHAT, CDR2 FQNNGV. In nucleotides, the CDR3 is TGTGCCAGCAGCAAGGGACATGGGAACACTGAAGCTTTCTTT. Its protein is CASSKGHGNTEAFF.

This chain uses TRBV12-3 or TRBV12-4 with TRBJ2-7, with no clear D. CDR3 length: 11 residues. V was shortened by 5 bases and J by 5 bases, with 7 bases between the two germline ends. CDR3 amino acids: CASSHGDEQYF. DNA of the CDR3: TGTGCCAGCAGTCACGGTGACGAGCAGTACTTC.

This clone was recorded many times. The V and J genes are TRBV19 and TRBJ1-2; 8 bases are shared with TRBD1. Germline CDR1 reads LNHDA; CDR2 reads SQIVND (reference sequence). This CDR3 has 13 residues. J gave up 3 bases and V 5 bases, and 2 bases lay outside the gene matches. CDR3 region: CASSGQGDYGYTF. CDR3 sequence (DNA): TGTGCCAGTAGTGGACAGGGAGACTATGGCTACACCTTC.

The chain carries TRBV27 and TRBJ2-1, with TRBD2 identical over 12 bases. This CDR3 comprises 16 residues. Unmatched junction bases numbered 7, after V lost 2 bases and J lost 8 bases. Germline CDR1 is MNHEY and CDR2 is SMNVEV (reference sequence). The CDR3 region is CASSLVQTSGSHEQFF. CDR3 coding DNA: TGTGCCAGCAGTTTAGTCCAGACTAGCGGGAGCCATGAGCAGTTCTTC.

The chain couples TRBV4-1 to TRBJ1-4; the D gene is possibly TRBD1 (5 bases). Germline CDR1 MGHRA, CDR2 YSYEKL. CDR3 length: 17 amino acids. Trimming stripped 4 bases from V and 8 bases from J, with 23 bases between. In nucleotides, the CDR3 is TGCGCCAGCAGCCTCTACAGCGGGACCCTTGGCGGAGAAAAACTGTTTTTT. This codes for CASSLYSGTLGGEKLFF.

The chain combines TRBV24-1 with TRBJ1-1; 8 bases agree with TRBD1. This CDR3 has 14 amino acids. Germline V gene lookup returns CDR1 KGHDR and CDR2 SFDVKD. J was trimmed by 4 bases and V by 4 bases; bases with no gene match: 4. The CDR3 DNA is TGTGCCACCAGTGACACACAGGGGGGCACTGAAGCTTTCTTT. The encoded protein is CATSDTQGGTEAFF.

The gene calls are TRBV12-3 or TRBV12-4 and TRBJ1-5, with D perhaps TRBD1 (5 bases). This CDR3 contains 13 residues. V lost 4 bases and J lost 7, with 11 bases in between. The CDR3 DNA follows: TGTGCCAGCAGTTCGGACACGGGCCAGCCCCAGCATTTT. This encodes CASSSDTGQPQHF.

The V call is TRBV28, the J call TRBJ1-4; D is uncertain. CDR1 and CDR2 from the germline V gene are MDHEN and SYDVKM. The CDR3 extends over 13 amino acids. Trimming removed 1 base from V and 3 bases from J, with 3 bases in between. The CDR3 spells CASSLYSNEKLFF. The CDR3 nucleotides are TGTGCCAGCAGTTTATACTCTAATGAAAAACTGTTTTTT. The entire variable domain, with the rest obtained from reference TRBV28 and TRBJ1-4, is as follows: DVKVTQSSRYLVKRTGEKVFLECVQDMDHENMFWYRQDPGLGLRLIYFSYDVKMKEKGDIPEGYSVSREKKERFSLILESASTNQTSMYLCASSLYSNEKLFFGSGTQLSVL.